The 19 T cell receptor beta chains below were found in one sample sequenced in a study of blood T cell repertoires in COVID-19. The repertoire was sequenced with immunoSEQ multiplex PCR; TCRdb's copy has only in-frame clones and lacks some. The sample contains about 75,000 clones, 88% of which appear only once. Sequenced sample: peripheral blood. Receptors originate from a human donor in a cohort sampled during active COVID-19.

The chain employs TRBV6-5 and TRBJ1-6, with 10 bases fitting TRBD1. The CDR3 sequence is 15 residues long. Germline assignment: CDR1 MNHEY and CDR2 SVGAGI. The trim removed 2 bases at V and 8 bases at J, leaving 3 bases unmatched. The CDR3 DNA sequence: TGTGCCAGCAGTTACGGGGACAGGGGCGATTCACCCCTCCACTTT. The encoded protein is CASSYGDRGDSPLHF.

DNA of the CDR3: TGTGCCAGCAGCCAAGAGCTAGCGGGAGTTGATGAGCAGTTCTTC. Translated, it gives CASSQELAGVDEQFF. This chain connects TRBV4-2 to TRBJ2-1; TRBD2 aligns across 10 bases. The CDR3 is made up of 15 amino acids. CDR1 and CDR2 from the germline V gene are LGHNA and YNFKEQ. After removal of 0 bases from V and 8 bases from J, the junction contained 4 bases not matched to a gene.

V is TRBV7-8 and J is TRBJ2-7; possibly TRBD2 for D (6 bases). Deletions cut 5 bases from V and 9 bases from J, with 23 bases between. Per germline, CDR1 SGHVS and CDR2 FQNEAQ. There are 15 residues in the CDR3. CDR3 sequence: CASSPHVGRGTRQYF. For the CDR3, the DNA is TGTGCCAGCAGCCCCCATGTTGGGCGGGGAACGAGGCAGTACTTC. The full variable domain, with the rest looked up from reference TRBV7-8 and TRBJ2-7, is GAGVSQSPRYKVAKRGQDVALRCDPISGHVSLFWYQQALGQGPEFLTYFQNEAQLDKSGLPSDRFFAERPEGSVSTLKIQRTQQEDSAVYLCASSPHVGRGTRQYFGPGTRLTVT.

The rearrangement links TRBV28 to TRBJ2-1; D might be TRBD2 (5 bases). This CDR3 is 16 amino acids long. V lost 2 bases and J lost 0, with 11 bases in between. Germline-derived CDR1 and CDR2 are MDHEN and SYDVKM. The CDR3 region is CASSLSGGNSYNEQFF. As DNA, the CDR3 is TGTGCCAGCAGTTTAAGCGGCGGAAACTCCTACAATGAGCAGTTCTTC.

The chain is built from TRBV5-1 and TRBJ2-3, with 12 nucleotides matching TRBD1. Germline-derived CDR1 and CDR2 are SGHRS and YFSETQ. The CDR3 has 14 residues. The junction had 6 bases not matched to a gene; V was cut back by 7 bases and J by 6 bases. CDR3 sequence (DNA): TGCGCCAGCCGTTGGGACAGGGGGCGGGATACGCAGTATTTT. Protein product: CASRWDRGRDTQYF. The full variable domain, completed using reference TRBV5-1 and TRBJ2-3, is KAGVTQTPRYLIKTRGQQVTLSCSPISGHRSVSWYQQTPGQGLQFLFEYFSETQRNKGNFPGRFSGRQFSNSRSEMNVSTLELGDSALYLCASRWDRGRDTQYFGPGTRLTVL.

This clone is a singleton in its sample. This chain uses TRBV19 with TRBJ1-2; D might be TRBD1 (5 bases). This CDR3 region has 16 residues. V lost 0 bases to trimming and J lost 2 bases, with 13 bases between them. Looked up from germline, CDR1 is LNHDA and CDR2 is SQIVND (reference sequence). DNA for the CDR3: TGTGCCAGTAGTATAGATGGGGCCCCTACGAACTATGGCTACACCTTC. It specifies CASSIDGAPTNYGYTF.

The J gene is TRBJ2-6, the V gene TRBV5-8; TRBD1 matches at 7 bases. Germline values: CDR1 SGHTS, CDR2 YDEGEE. CDR3 length: 16 residues. Trimming removed 5 bases from V and 0 bases from J; junction bases left unmatched: 5. The DNA of the CDR3 is TGTGCCAGCAGGTACAGGGGCATCTCTGGGGCCAACGTCCTGACTTTC. The encoded protein is CASRYRGISGANVLTF.

The J gene is TRBJ1-1, the V gene TRBV20-1, with D hard to call. The CDR3 totals 11 residues. V was shortened by 2 bases and J by 1 base, with 2 bases between the two germline ends. Germline-derived CDR1 and CDR2 are DFQATT and SNEGSKA (reference sequence). As DNA, the CDR3 is TGCAGTGCTAGACAGAACACTGAAGCTTTCTTT. It is translated as CSARQNTEAFF.

This clone appeared a single time. The CDR3 loop is CASSQGGRQDTQYF. The CDR3, as DNA: TGTGCCAGCAGCCAGGGCGGGAGGCAAGATACGCAGTATTTT. The chain is built from TRBV3-1 (or the pseudogene TRBV3-2) and TRBJ2-3, with 8 positions matching TRBD2. CDR1 and CDR2 from the germline V gene are LGHDT and YNNKEL (reference sequence). The CDR3 is made up of 14 amino acids. The J segment lost 5 bases and the V segment lost 3 bases, leaving 4 bases of the junction unmatched.

The V gene is TRBV6-6, the J gene TRBJ2-7, with 9 bases that match TRBD2. Unmatched junction bases numbered 10, after V lost 6 bases and J lost 4 bases. Germline CDR1 and CDR2: MNHNY and SVGAGI (reference sequence). The CDR3 covers 15 residues. CDR3: CASRDPSGESYEQYF. The CDR3 DNA is TGTGCCAGCAGAGATCCTAGCGGGGAATCTTACGAGCAGTACTTC.

The chain recombines TRBV19 with TRBJ2-1; 7 bases line up with TRBD2. CDR1 is LNHDA, CDR2 SQIVND, per germline (reference sequence). This CDR3 has 13 amino acids. After removal of 1 base from V and 7 bases from J, the junction contained 1 base not matched to a gene. CDR3 coding DNA: TGTGCCAGTAGTATAGGGACTAGGAATGAGCAGTTCTTC. Translated: CASSIGTRNEQFF.

The gene calls are TRBV9 and TRBJ2-2; weak D call: TRBD1 (5 bases). The CDR3 sequence is 15 residues long. Per the germline V gene, CDR1 is SGDLS and CDR2 is YYNGEE. Between the trimmed V and J ends, which lost 0 bases and 2 bases, there was a span of 8 bases. The CDR3 region is CASSVAGYNTGELFF. Here the CDR3 DNA reads TGTGCCAGCAGCGTAGCAGGGTACAACACCGGGGAGCTGTTTTTT.

Remarks on this clone: This sample includes further DNA sequences coding for the same CDR3. This chain connects TRBV5-1 to TRBJ2-5; possible D gene TRBD1, 6 bases. Trimming cost V 0 bases and J 5 bases, with 8 bases left between them. The germline V gene has CDR1 SGHRS and CDR2 YFSETQ. This CDR3 comprises 13 residues. CDR3 sequence reads: CASSLDRAETQYF. DNA for the CDR3: TGCGCCAGCAGCTTGGACAGGGCGGAGACCCAGTACTTC. Looking up the rest from reference TRBV5-1 and TRBJ2-5 gives the full variable domain: KAGVTQTPRYLIKTRGQQVTLSCSPISGHRSVSWYQQTPGQGLQFLFEYFSETQRNKGNFPGRFSGRQFSNSRSEMNVSTLELGDSALYLCASSLDRAETQYFGPGTRLLVL.

This chain uses TRBV2 with TRBJ2-3, with D hard to call. The CDR3 length is 14 residues. Trimming took off 2 bases at V and 0 bases at J, with 6 bases between the two ends. Germline-derived CDR1 and CDR2 are SNHLY and FYNNEI. CDR3 nucleotides: TGTGCCAGCAGTGAATCTAGTAGCACAGATACGCAGTATTTT. It encodes CASSESSSTDTQYF.

The chain carries TRBV6-5 and TRBJ2-3, with D tentatively TRBD2 (5 bases). CDR1 and CDR2 from the germline V gene are MNHEY and SVGAGI. The CDR3 runs 13 residues. V gave up 6 bases and J gave up 3 bases, with 10 bases separating them. Here the CDR3 reads CASRNSGTDTQYF. The CDR3, as DNA: TGTGCCAGCAGAAACTCGGGGACAGATACGCAGTATTTT.

The chain is built from TRBV5-1 and TRBJ2-2; D may be TRBD2 (6 bases). Germline values: CDR1 SGHRS, CDR2 YFSETQ. V was pared by 3 bases and J by 1 base, with 10 bases between. The CDR3 has 15 residues. CDR3 residues: CASSWRDQNTGELFF. The DNA of the CDR3 is TGCGCCAGCAGCTGGAGGGATCAGAACACCGGGGAGCTGTTTTTT. Full variable domain (rest looked up from reference TRBV5-1 and TRBJ2-2): KAGVTQTPRYLIKTRGQQVTLSCSPISGHRSVSWYQQTPGQGLQFLFEYFSETQRNKGNFPGRFSGRQFSNSRSEMNVSTLELGDSALYLCASSWRDQNTGELFFGEGSRLTVL.

The chain combines TRBV4-1 with TRBJ2-1, with a tentative D call TRBD1 (5 bases). Germline assignment: CDR1 MGHRA and CDR2 YSYEKL. The CDR3 consists of 13 residues. The V end was cut by 4 bases, the J end by 4 bases, with 8 bases between. CDR3 protein: CASSRDSYNEQFF. The CDR3 region has the DNA TGCGCCAGCAGCCGAGACAGTTACAATGAGCAGTTCTTC.

The rearrangement uses TRBV5-6 and TRBJ1-3, with D tentatively TRBD1 (6 bases). Germline CDR1 SGHDT, CDR2 YYEEEE. The CDR3 loop spans 15 amino acids. The V and J ends lost 0 bases and 2 bases respectively, with 9 bases between them. This CDR3 is CASSLDRVAGNTIYF. CDR3 DNA: TGTGCCAGCAGCTTGGACAGGGTTGCTGGAAACACCATATATTTT. Looking up the rest from reference TRBV5-6 and TRBJ1-3 gives the full variable domain: DAGVTQSPTHLIKTRGQQVTLRCSPKSGHDTVSWYQQALGQGPQFIFQYYEEEERQRGNFPDRFSGHQFPNYSSELNVNALLLGDSALYLCASSLDRVAGNTIYFGEGSWLTVV.

The chain has TRBV5-1 and TRBJ2-5, with 9 positions matching TRBD2. The V segment lost 4 bases and the J segment 2 bases; nucleotides outside the gene matches: 9. The length of the CDR3 is 16 residues. Germline V gene lookup returns CDR1 SGHRS and CDR2 YFSETQ. This CDR3 reads CASSPGRAGGQETQYF. CDR3 nucleotides: TGCGCCAGCAGCCCGGGAAGGGCGGGGGGGCAAGAGACCCAGTACTTC.